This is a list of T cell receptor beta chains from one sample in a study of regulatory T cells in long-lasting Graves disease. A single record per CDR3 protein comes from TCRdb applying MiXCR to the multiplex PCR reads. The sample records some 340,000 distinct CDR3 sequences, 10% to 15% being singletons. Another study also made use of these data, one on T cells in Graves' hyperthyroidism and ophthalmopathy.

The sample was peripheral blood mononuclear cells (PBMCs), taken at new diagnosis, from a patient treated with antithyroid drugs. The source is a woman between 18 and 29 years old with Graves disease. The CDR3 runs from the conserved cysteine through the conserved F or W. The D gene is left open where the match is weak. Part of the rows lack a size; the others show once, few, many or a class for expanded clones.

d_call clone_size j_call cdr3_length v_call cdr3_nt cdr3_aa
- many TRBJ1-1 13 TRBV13 TGTGCCAGCAGCTTATTGGGGGCTATTGAAGCTTTCTTT CASSLLGAIEAFF
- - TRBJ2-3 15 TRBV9 TGTGCCAGCAGCGTAGCTGGTCGCGGCACAGATACGCAGTATTTT CASSVAGRGTDTQYF
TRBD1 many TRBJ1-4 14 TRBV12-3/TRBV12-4 TGTGCCAGCGTCTTACAGGGGGCGGATGAAAAACTGTTTTTT CASVLQGADEKLFF
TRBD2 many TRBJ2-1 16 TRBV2 TGTGCCAGCAGGACTAGCGGGGGGGCCGGGACGGATGAGCAGTTCTTC CASRTSGGAGTDEQFF
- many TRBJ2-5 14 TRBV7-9 TGTGCCAGCAGCTTACAGGAGGGGATTGAGACCCAGTACTTC CASSLQEGIETQYF
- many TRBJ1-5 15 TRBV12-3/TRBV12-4 TGTGCCAGCAGTGGGACACCTTATAGCAATCAGCCCCAGCATTTT CASSGTPYSNQPQHF
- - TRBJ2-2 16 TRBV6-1 TGTGCCAGCAGTACTTTCTGGGGGGCCGGGGACGGGGAGCTGTTTTTT CASSTFWGAGDGELFF
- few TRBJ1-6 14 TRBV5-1 TGCGCCAGCAGCTTGACAGGGTATGGGTCACCCCTCCACTTT CASSLTGYGSPLHF
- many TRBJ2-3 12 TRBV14 TGTGCCAGCAGCCACATTGAAGATACGCAGTATTTT CASSHIEDTQYF
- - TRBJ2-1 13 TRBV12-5 TGTGCTAGTGGTTTGGGGGGGATCAATGAGCAGTTCTTC CASGLGGINEQFF
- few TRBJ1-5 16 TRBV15 TGTGCCACCAGCAGAGGAGGGGCCAGGATGGGTCAGCCCCAGCATTTT CATSRGGARMGQPQHF
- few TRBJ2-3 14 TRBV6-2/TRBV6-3 TGTGCCAGCAGACCAGCGGATAGCACAGATACGCAGTATTTT CASRPADSTDTQYF
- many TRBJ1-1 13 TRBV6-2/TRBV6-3 TGTGCCAGCAGTTTAGCAGTTACCGCTGAAGCTTTCTTT CASSLAVTAEAFF
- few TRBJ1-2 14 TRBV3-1 TGTGCCAGCAGCCACGGGAAACCCACTTATGGCTACACCTTC CASSHGKPTYGYTF
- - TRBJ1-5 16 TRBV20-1 TGCAGTGCTAGAGATCCCGGGGGGCCGGGCAATCAGCCCCAGCATTTT CSARDPGGPGNQPQHF
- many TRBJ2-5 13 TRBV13 TGTGCCAGTCAGAGTAGAATCCAAGAGACCCAGTACTTC CASQSRIQETQYF
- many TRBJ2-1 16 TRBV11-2 TGTGCCAGCAGCTTAGGTCAGGGGAGCTCCTACAATGAGCAGTTCTTC CASSLGQGSSYNEQFF
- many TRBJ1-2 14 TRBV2 TGTGCCAGCAGTGCGGACAGCGCCAACTATGGCTACACCTTC CASSADSANYGYTF
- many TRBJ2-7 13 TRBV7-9 TGTGCCAGCAGCTTCCCCTCTTCCTACGAGCAGTACTTC CASSFPSSYEQYF
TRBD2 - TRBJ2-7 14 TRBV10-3 TGTGCCATCACCGAGTCTCTAGCGGGAGACGAGCAGTACTTC CAITESLAGDEQYF
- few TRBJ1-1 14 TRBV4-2 TGTGCCAGCAGCCATACCGGGAGAAACACTGAAGCTTTCTTT CASSHTGRNTEAFF
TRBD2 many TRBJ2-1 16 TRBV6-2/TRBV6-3 TGTGCCAGCAGCTACGGGACTAGCGGTTTGTACAATGAGCAGTTCTTC CASSYGTSGLYNEQFF
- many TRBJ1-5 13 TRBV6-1 TGTGCCAGTAAGGGTCAGGGCAATCAGCCCCAGCATTTT CASKGQGNQPQHF
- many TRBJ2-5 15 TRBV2 TGTGCCAGCACAGAAGGGTCCCACGGGCAGGAGACCCAGTACTTC CASTEGSHGQETQYF
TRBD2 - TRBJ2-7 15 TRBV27 TGTGCCAGCAGTTTATCGACTAGCGGGAGAGGCGAGCAGTACTTC CASSLSTSGRGEQYF
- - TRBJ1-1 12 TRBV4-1 TGCGCCAGCAGCGGGTCTGGGGCTGATGCTTTCTTT CASSGSGADAFF
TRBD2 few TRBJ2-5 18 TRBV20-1 TGCAGTGCTAGTTTGGCTAATTGGGGTCTAGCGGGCCAAGAGACCCAGTACTTC CSASLANWGLAGQETQYF
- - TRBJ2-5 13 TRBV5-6 TGTGCCAGCAGCTTGGGCAGTAAGAGAACCCAGTACTTC CASSLGSKRTQYF
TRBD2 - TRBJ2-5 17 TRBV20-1 TGCAGTGCTAGAGTCGGGACTAGCGGGGAAACCCAAGAGACCCAGTACTTC CSARVGTSGETQETQYF
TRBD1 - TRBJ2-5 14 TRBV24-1 TGTGCCACCAGTGACGCGGACAGGGGAGAGACCCAGTACTTC CATSDADRGETQYF
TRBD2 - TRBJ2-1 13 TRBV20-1 TGCAGTACTGAGCGGGAGGAGTACAATGAGCAGTTCTTC CSTEREEYNEQFF
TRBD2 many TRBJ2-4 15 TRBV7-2 TGTGCCAGCAGCTCCCAACTAGCGGGGGTAAACATTCAGTACTTC CASSSQLAGVNIQYF
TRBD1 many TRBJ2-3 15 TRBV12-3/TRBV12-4 TGTGCCAGCAGCCCGGGACAGGAGAGCACAGATACGCAGTATTTT CASSPGQESTDTQYF
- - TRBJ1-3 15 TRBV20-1 TGCAGTGCTAGAGGCAGGGCCGGCTCTGGAAACACCATATATTTT CSARGRAGSGNTIYF
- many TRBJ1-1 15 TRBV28 TGTGCCAGCAGCTCCCCCCCCCCCGGGAACACTGAAGCTTTCTTT CASSSPPPGNTEAFF
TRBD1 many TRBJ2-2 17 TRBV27 TGTGCCAGCAGTTTATCGCCGGGACAGGGCGACACCGGGGAGCTGTTTTTT CASSLSPGQGDTGELFF
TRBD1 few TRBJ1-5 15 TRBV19 TGTGCCAGTAGTGGATCAGGGGGCAGGGGTCAGCCCCAGCATTTT CASSGSGGRGQPQHF
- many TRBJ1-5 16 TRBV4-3 TGCGCCAGCAGCCAAGTTAGGACACTGGGGGTTCAGCCCCAGCATTTT CASSQVRTLGVQPQHF
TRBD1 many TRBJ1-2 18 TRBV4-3 TGCGCCAGCAGCCAAGAGTCCTGGACAGGGATCGGCTCGTATGGCTACACCTTC CASSQESWTGIGSYGYTF
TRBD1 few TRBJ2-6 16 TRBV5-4 TGTGCCAGCAGCTTCCTGACAGGGCCTGGGGCCAACGTCCTGACTTTC CASSFLTGPGANVLTF
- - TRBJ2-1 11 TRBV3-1 TGTGCCTGCAGCCTCTACAATGAGCAGTTCTTC CACSLYNEQFF